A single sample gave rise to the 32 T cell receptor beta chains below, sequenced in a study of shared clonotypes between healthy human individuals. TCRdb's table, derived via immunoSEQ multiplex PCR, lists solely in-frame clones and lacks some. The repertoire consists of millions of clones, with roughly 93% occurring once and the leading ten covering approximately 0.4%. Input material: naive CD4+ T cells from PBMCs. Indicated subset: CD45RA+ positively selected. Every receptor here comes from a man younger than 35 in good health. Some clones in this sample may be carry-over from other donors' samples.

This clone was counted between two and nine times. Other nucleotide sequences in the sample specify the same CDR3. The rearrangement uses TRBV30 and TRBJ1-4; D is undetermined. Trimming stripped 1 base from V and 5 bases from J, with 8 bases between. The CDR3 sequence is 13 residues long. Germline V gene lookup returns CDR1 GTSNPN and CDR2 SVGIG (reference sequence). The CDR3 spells CAWSEGLNEKLFF. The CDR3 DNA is TGTGCCTGGAGTGAGGGATTGAATGAAAAACTGTTTTTT.

CDR3 in DNA: TGTGCCAGCTCACCAAGTAAGCAGCTTAATCAGCCCCAGCATTTT. This sequence encodes CASSPSKQLNQPQHF. The V call is TRBV18, the J call TRBJ1-5; D unresolved. Germline V gene lookup returns CDR1 KGHSH and CDR2 LQKENI. The V gene lost 2 bases and the J gene lost 4 bases, with 12 bases spanning the gap. The CDR3 runs 15 residues.

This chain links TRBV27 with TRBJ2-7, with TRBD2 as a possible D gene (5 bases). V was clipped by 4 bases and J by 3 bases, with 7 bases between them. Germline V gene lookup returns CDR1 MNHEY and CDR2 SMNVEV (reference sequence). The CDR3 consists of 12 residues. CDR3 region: CASSSSGYEQYF. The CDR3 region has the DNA TGTGCCAGCAGTTCAAGCGGCTACGAGCAGTACTTC.

The CDR3 sequence is CASSQGLARGTDTQYF. The CDR3 nucleotides read TGTGCCAGCAGCCAGGGACTAGCGAGGGGGACAGATACGCAGTATTTT. The rearrangement uses TRBV11-3 and TRBJ2-3, with 10 bases matching TRBD2. The CDR3 runs 16 residues. Germline V CDR1 and CDR2: SGHNT, YENEEA. V lost 5 bases, J lost 3 bases, and 8 bases stayed unmatched.

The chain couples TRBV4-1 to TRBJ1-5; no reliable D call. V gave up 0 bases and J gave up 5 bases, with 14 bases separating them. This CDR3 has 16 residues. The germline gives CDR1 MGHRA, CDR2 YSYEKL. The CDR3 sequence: CASSQEASGKDQPQHF. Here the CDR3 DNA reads TGCGCCAGCAGCCAAGAGGCGTCGGGGAAGGATCAGCCCCAGCATTTT.

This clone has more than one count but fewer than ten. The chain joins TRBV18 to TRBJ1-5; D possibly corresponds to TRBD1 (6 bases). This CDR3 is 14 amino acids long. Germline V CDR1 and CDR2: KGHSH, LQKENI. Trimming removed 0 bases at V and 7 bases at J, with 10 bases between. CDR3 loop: CASSPPGGRQPQHF. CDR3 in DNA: TGTGCCAGCTCACCACCGGGGGGCAGGCAGCCCCAGCATTTT. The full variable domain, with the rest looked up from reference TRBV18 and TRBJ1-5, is NAGVMQNPRHLVRRRGQEARLRCSPMKGHSHVYWYRQLPEEGLKFMVYLQKENIIDESGMPKERFSAEFPKEGPSILRIQQVVRGDSAAYFCASSPPGGRQPQHFGDGTRLSIL.

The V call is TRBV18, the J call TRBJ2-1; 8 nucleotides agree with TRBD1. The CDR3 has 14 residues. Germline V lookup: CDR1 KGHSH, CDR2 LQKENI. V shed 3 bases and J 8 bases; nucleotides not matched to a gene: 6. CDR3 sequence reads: CASSPPGGIYEQFF. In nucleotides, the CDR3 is TGTGCCAGCTCACCTCCAGGGGGCATTTATGAGCAGTTCTTC.

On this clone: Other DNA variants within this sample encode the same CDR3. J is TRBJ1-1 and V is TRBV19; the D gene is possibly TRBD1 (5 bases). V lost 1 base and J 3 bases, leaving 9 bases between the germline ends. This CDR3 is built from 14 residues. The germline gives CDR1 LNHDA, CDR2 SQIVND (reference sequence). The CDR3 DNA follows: TGTGCCAGTAGTATAGTGGGGCGGGACACTGAAGCTTTCTTT. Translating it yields CASSIVGRDTEAFF.

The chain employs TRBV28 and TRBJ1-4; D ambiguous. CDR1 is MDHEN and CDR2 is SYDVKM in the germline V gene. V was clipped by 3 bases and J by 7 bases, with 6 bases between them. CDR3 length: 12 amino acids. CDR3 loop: CASSFRSEKLFF. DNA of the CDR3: TGTGCCAGCAGTTTCCGTAGTGAAAAACTGTTTTTT.

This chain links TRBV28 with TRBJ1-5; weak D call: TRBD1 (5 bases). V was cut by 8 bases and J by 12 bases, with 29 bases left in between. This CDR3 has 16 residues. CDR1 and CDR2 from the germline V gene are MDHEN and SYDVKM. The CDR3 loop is CASCQGLSQGPFGQHF. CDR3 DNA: TGTGCCAGCTGTCAGGGACTTTCCCAAGGTCCTTTCGGCCAGCATTTT.

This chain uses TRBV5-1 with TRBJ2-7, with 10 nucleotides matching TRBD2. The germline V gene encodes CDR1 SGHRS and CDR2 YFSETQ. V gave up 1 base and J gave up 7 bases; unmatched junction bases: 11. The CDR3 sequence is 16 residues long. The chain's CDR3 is CASSLRTSGSGGEQYF. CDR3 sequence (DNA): TGCGCCAGCAGCTTGCGGACTAGCGGCTCCGGGGGGGAGCAGTACTTC.

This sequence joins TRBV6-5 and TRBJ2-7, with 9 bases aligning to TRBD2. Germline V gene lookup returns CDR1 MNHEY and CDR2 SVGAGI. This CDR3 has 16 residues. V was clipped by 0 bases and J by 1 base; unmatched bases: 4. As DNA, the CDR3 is TGTGCCAGCAGTTACTCGCCGCTAGCGGGGTCCTACGAGCAGTACTTC. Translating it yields CASSYSPLAGSYEQYF.

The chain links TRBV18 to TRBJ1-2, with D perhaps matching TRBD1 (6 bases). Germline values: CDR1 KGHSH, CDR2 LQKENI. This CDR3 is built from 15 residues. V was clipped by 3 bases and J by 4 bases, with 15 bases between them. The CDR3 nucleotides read TGTGCCAGCTCACCGCAGAGGGGGATGGGCTATGGCTACACCTTC. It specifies CASSPQRGMGYGYTF.

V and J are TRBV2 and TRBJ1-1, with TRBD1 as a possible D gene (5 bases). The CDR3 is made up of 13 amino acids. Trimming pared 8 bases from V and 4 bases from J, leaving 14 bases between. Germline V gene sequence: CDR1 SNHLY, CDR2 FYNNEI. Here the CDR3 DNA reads TGTGCCAGCGTAATCGTCGGGGGCACTGAAGCTTTCTTT. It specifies CASVIVGGTEAFF.

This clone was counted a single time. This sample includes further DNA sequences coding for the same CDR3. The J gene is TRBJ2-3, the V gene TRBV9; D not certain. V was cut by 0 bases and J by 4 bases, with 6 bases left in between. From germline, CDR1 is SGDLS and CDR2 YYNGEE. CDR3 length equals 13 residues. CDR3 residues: CASSVGPPDTQYF. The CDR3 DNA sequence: TGTGCCAGCAGCGTAGGCCCGCCAGATACGCAGTATTTT. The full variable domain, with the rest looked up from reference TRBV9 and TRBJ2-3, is DSGVTQTPKHLITATGQRVTLRCSPRSGDLSVYWYQQSLDQGLQFLIQYYNGEERAKGNILERFSAQQFPDLHSELNLSSLELGDSALYFCASSVGPPDTQYFGPGTRLTVL.

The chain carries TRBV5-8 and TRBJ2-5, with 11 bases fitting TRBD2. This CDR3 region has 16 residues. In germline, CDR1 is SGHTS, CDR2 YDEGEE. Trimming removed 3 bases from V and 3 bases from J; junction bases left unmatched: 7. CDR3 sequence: CASSSGTSGTKETQYF. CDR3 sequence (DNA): TGTGCCAGCAGCTCGGGGACTAGCGGAACAAAAGAGACCCAGTACTTC.

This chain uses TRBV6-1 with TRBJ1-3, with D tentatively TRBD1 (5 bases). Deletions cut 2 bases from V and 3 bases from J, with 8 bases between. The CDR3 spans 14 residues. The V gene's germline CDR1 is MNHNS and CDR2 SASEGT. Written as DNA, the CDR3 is TGTGCCAGCAGTGAATTTCAGGGTGGAAACACCATATATTTT. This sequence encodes CASSEFQGGNTIYF.

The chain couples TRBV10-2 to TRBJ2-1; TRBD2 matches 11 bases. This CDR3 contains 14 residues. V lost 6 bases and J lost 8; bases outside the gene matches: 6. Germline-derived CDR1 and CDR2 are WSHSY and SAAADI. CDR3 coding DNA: TGCGCCAGCAGGGTAGCGGGAGGGCCCTATGAGCAGTTCTTC. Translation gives CASRVAGGPYEQFF.

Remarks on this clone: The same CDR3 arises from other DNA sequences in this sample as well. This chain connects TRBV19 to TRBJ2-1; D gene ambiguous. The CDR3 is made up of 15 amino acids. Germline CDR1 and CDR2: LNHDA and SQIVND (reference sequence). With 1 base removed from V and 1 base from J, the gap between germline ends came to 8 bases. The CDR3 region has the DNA TGTGCCAGTAGTATAGGCCCTGGGTCCTACAATGAGCAGTTCTTC. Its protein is CASSIGPGSYNEQFF.

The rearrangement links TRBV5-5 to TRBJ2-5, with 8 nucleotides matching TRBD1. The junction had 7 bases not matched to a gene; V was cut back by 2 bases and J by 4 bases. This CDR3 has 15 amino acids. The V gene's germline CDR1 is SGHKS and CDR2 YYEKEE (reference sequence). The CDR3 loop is CASSFGRGLGETQYF. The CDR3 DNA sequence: TGTGCCAGCAGCTTCGGCAGGGGGCTCGGAGAGACCCAGTACTTC.

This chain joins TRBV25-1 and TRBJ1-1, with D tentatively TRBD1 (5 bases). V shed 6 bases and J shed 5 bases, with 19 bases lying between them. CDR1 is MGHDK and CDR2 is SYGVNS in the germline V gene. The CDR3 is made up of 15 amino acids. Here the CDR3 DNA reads TGTGCCAGCAGCGAGACTGGGACCCCTTGGACTGAAGCTTTCTTT. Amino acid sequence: CASSETGTPWTEAFF.

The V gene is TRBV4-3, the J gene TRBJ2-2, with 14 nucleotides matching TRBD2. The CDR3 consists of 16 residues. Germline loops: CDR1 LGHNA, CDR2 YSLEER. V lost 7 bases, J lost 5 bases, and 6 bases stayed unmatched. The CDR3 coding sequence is TGCGCCAGCACCCTGGGACTAGCGGGAGTAACCGGGGAGCTGTTTTTT. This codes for CASTLGLAGVTGELFF.

CDR3 loop: CASSAGQMETQYF. The CDR3 DNA sequence: TGTGCCAGCAGCGCCGGACAGATGGAGACCCAGTACTTC. The J gene is TRBJ2-5, the V gene TRBV7-8; TRBD1 is a possible D gene (6 bases). There are 13 residues in the CDR3. Germline CDR1 reads SGHVS; CDR2 reads FQNEAQ. V dropped 5 bases and J dropped 5 bases, with 12 bases sitting between them.

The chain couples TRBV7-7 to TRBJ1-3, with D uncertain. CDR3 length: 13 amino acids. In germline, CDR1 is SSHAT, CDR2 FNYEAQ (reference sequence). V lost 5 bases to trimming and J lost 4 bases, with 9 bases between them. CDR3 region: CASSPNLGNTIYF. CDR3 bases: TGTGCCAGCAGCCCTAATCTGGGAAACACCATATATTTT.

CDR3 protein: CASSLLGDSLDYGYTF. The CDR3 nucleotides read TGTGCCAGCAGCTTGTTGGGGGACAGCCTTGACTATGGCTACACCTTC. The V and J genes are TRBV5-6 and TRBJ1-2; 7 bases align to TRBD1. The CDR3 sequence is 16 residues long. The J segment lost 3 bases and the V segment lost 1 base, leaving 9 bases of the junction unmatched. The V gene's germline CDR1 is SGHDT and CDR2 YYEEEE.

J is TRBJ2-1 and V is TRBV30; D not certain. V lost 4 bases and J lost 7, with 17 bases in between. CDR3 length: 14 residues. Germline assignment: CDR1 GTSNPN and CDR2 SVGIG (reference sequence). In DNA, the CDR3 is TGTGCCTGGAATCCCGTTTCGACCAGGAATGAGCAGTTCTTC. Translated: CAWNPVSTRNEQFF.

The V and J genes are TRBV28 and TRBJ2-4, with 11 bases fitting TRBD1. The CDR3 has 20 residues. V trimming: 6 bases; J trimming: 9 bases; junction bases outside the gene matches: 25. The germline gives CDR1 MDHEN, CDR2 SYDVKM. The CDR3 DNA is TGTGCCAGCAGCCCCCCGGGACAGGGGGTCCGGTCGGCTCGGGCGGGCATTCAGTACTTC. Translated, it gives CASSPPGQGVRSARAGIQYF.

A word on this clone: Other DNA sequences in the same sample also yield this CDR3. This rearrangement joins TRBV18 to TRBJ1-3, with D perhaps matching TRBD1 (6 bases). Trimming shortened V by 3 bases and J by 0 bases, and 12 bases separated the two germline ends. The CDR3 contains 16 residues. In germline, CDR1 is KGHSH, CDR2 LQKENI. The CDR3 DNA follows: TGTGCCAGCTCACCGAACGGGGGCGCCTCTGGAAACACCATATATTTT. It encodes CASSPNGGASGNTIYF. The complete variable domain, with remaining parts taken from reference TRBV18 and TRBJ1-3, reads NAGVMQNPRHLVRRRGQEARLRCSPMKGHSHVYWYRQLPEEGLKFMVYLQKENIIDESGMPKERFSAEFPKEGPSILRIQQVVRGDSAAYFCASSPNGGASGNTIYFGEGSWLTVV.

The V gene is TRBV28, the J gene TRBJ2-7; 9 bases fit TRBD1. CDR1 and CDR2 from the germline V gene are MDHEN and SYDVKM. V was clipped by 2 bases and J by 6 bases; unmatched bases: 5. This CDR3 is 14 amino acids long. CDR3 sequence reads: CASSLGTGMGEQYF. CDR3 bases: TGTGCCAGCAGTTTAGGGACAGGGATGGGCGAGCAGTACTTC. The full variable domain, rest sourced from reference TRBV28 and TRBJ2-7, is DVKVTQSSRYLVKRTGEKVFLECVQDMDHENMFWYRQDPGLGLRLIYFSYDVKMKEKGDIPEGYSVSREKKERFSLILESASTNQTSMYLCASSLGTGMGEQYFGPGTRLTVT.

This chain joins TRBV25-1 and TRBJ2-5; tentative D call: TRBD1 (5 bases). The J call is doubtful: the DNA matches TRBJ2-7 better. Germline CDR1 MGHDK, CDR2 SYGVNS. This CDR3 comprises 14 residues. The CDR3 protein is CASSVQGYSYEQYF. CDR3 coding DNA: TGTGCCAGCAGTGTGCAGGGATACTCCTACGAGCAGTACTTC.

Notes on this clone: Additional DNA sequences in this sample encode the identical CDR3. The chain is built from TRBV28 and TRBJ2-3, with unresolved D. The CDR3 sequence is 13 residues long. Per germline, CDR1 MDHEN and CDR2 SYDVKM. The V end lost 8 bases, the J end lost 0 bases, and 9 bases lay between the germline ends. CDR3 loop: CASLGLSTDTQYF. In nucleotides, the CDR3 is TGTGCCAGCTTAGGCCTTAGCACAGATACGCAGTATTTT.

CDR3 residues: CAWSPHRGFVYGYTF. Written as DNA, the CDR3 is TGTGCCTGGAGTCCGCACAGGGGCTTCGTCTATGGCTACACCTTC. This chain connects TRBV30 to TRBJ1-2, with TRBD1 matching over 7 bases. The V and J ends lost 2 bases and 4 bases, in that order; junction bases with no gene match: 10. Germline CDR1 and CDR2: GTSNPN and SVGIG (reference sequence). The CDR3 contains 15 residues. The full variable domain, its missing parts supplied by reference TRBV30 and TRBJ1-2, is SQTIHQWPATLVQPVGSPLSLECTVEGTSNPNLYWYRQAAGRGLQLLFYSVGIGQISSEVPQNLSASRPQDRQFILSSKKLLLSDSGFYLCAWSPHRGFVYGYTFGSGTRLTVV.